This T cell receptor (beta chain) was captured in a study of shared clonotypes between healthy human individuals. Findings of the study overall: Of the naive CD4 clonotypes, about 5.4% were shared across several donors.

Every one of the donors was a Caucasian adult that lived in Nashville, Tennessee. Some clones are missing from TCRdb's copy, which holds only in-frame ones; the method was immunoSEQ multiplex PCR. Of roughly 2,500,000 clones listed, 80% to 95% were seen once; the top ten hold about 0.34%. CDR3 length: 16 amino acids. With 2 bases removed from V and 4 bases from J, the gap between germline ends came to 14 bases. Germline V gene sequence: CDR1 MNHNS, CDR2 SASEGT. With regard to this clone: Its target is not known.

Sequencing was performed on naive CD4+ T cells from PBMCs. Subset reported: CD45RA+ positively selected. The chain has TRBV6-1 and TRBJ1-4; the D gene is possibly TRBD1 (5 bases). The origin of this receptor is a man between 18 and 29 years old in good health. Some clones in this sample may be carry-over from other donors' samples. The CDR3 nucleotides are TGTGCCAGCAGTGAAAACAGGTGGCAGGTTAATGAAAAACTGTTTTTT. Protein: CASSENRWQVNEKLFF.